The 27 T cell receptor beta chains reported below all come from one sample, sequenced in a study of T cell repertoires in cytomegalovirus infection (dated by TCRdb to about 2019). TCRdb names Illumina HiSeq 1500 as the instrument used. Using fastp at Q25 and MiXCR, TCRdb reprocessed the public reads and kept productive beta chains. Every CDR3 protein is listed once, alongside the most common genes and DNA of its rows. A total of about 310,000 distinct CDR3 sequences appear in this sample, 20% to 25% of them only once. The biggest ten clones account for approximately 12% of the sample. Their recognized antigens are unknown. Sample treatment or condition, as interpreted from the label and publication: in vitro stimulation with specific CMV peptide epitopes to enrich CMV-specific T cells. The sample was cultured PBMCs, taken from culture after CMV antigen stimulation. The receptor set was obtained from a human donor in good health (CMV status not recorded). Some clones in this sample may be carry-over from other donors' samples.

CDR3 in amino acids: CSVAERFSGGTYNEQFF. In DNA, the CDR3 is TGCAGCGTTGCCGAGCGGTTTAGCGGGGGGACCTACAATGAGCAGTTCTTC. This rearrangement joins TRBV29-1 to TRBJ2-1, with 10 bases fitting TRBD2. V shed 4 bases, J shed 2 bases, and the junction held 11 bases outside the gene matches. This CDR3 has 17 amino acids. The germline V gene encodes CDR1 SQVTM and CDR2 ANQGSEA.

This clonotype appeared a few times. The chain carries TRBV12-3 or TRBV12-4 and TRBJ2-1; tentatively, D is TRBD2 (5 bases). CDR3 size: 16 residues. V lost 5 bases and J 3 bases, leaving 17 bases between the germline ends. The CDR3 reads CASSPPRGPNYNEQFF. In nucleotides, the CDR3 is TGTGCCAGCAGTCCCCCCCGAGGGCCAAACTACAATGAGCAGTTCTTC.

This clonotype was counted at least ten times. V and J are TRBV7-2 and TRBJ2-4; 8 nucleotides agree with TRBD2. V gave up 5 bases and J gave up 2 bases; unmatched junction bases: 11. CDR3 length equals 17 residues. Germline V gene lookup returns CDR1 SGHTA and CDR2 FQGNSA. In DNA form, the CDR3 reads TGTGCCAGCAGCCCCGTTTGGGCGGGAGGTTCCAAAAACATTCAGTACTTC. This codes for CASSPVWAGGSKNIQYF.

In this sample, this clonotype turned up once. The V gene is TRBV25-1, the J gene TRBJ2-7, with 9 bases aligning to TRBD1. The CDR3 contains 15 residues. J lost 3 bases, V lost 4 bases, and 7 bases had no gene match. The germline V gene has CDR1 MGHDK and CDR2 SYGVNS. CDR3 residues: CASSATTGGFYEQYF. CDR3 nucleotides: TGTGCCAGCAGTGCTACAACAGGGGGCTTCTACGAGCAGTACTTC.

This clonotype was found a few times. The rearrangement uses TRBV7-2 and TRBJ2-3; D call uncertain. CDR1 is SGHTA, CDR2 FQGNSA, per germline. V gave up 1 base and J gave up 2 bases, with 10 bases separating them. The CDR3 contains 15 residues. The DNA of the CDR3 is TGTGCCAGCAGCTTAGAAGGTAGAACCACAGATACGCAGTATTTT. Its translation is CASSLEGRTTDTQYF.

This clonotype was seen only a few times. This chain joins TRBV20-1 and TRBJ2-3; D might be TRBD1 (5 bases). CDR1 DFQATT and CDR2 SNEGSKA come from the germline V gene (reference sequence). This CDR3 comprises 15 residues. V was cut by 2 bases and J by 2 bases, with 14 bases left in between. CDR3 protein: CSARPGQPLTDTQYF. The CDR3 DNA reads as TGCAGTGCTAGACCCGGACAACCCCTCACAGATACGCAGTATTTT.

A few counts support this clonotype. This chain uses TRBV7-2 with TRBJ2-1, with TRBD2 matching over 14 bases. This CDR3 spans 16 amino acids. With 5 bases clipped from V and 5 bases from J, the junction kept 5 bases outside the gene matches. Germline-derived CDR1 and CDR2 are SGHTA and FQGNSA. DNA for the CDR3: TGTGCCAGCAGCACTAGACTAGCGGGAGGGGACAATGAGCAGTTCTTC. Protein: CASSTRLAGGDNEQFF.

V is TRBV14 and J is TRBJ1-1, with a possible D match to TRBD1 (6 bases). This CDR3 is built from 15 residues. CDR1 SGHDN and CDR2 FVKESK come from the germline V gene. V lost 4 bases and J lost 5, with 17 bases in between. In nucleotides, the CDR3 is TGTGCCAGCAGCCCTTGGGGGCTAAGGGAAACTGAAGCTTTCTTT. It yields the protein CASSPWGLRETEAFF.

V is TRBV20-1 and J is TRBJ2-5, with 13 positions matching TRBD2. Trimming took 6 bases from V and 5 from J; bases not matched to a gene: 6. Germline-derived CDR1 and CDR2 are DFQATT and SNEGSKA (reference sequence). This CDR3 is 14 amino acids long. In DNA form, the CDR3 reads TGCAGTGCCCTACTAGCGGGAGGGGCGGAGACCCAGTACTTC. It codes for CSALLAGGAETQYF.

The chain couples TRBV19 to TRBJ2-1; TRBD2 is a possible D gene (6 bases). In germline, CDR1 is LNHDA, CDR2 SQIVND (reference sequence). Between the trimmed V and J ends, which lost 3 bases and 6 bases, there was a span of 12 bases. The CDR3 contains 14 residues. The CDR3 protein is CASSMGRESNEQFF. The CDR3 region has the DNA TGTGCCAGTAGTATGGGACGGGAGAGCAATGAGCAGTTCTTC. The full variable domain, rest sourced from reference TRBV19 and TRBJ2-1, is DGGITQSPKYLFRKEGQNVTLSCEQNLNHDAMYWYRQDPGQGLRLIYYSQIVNDFQKGDIAEGYSVSREKKESFPLTVTSAQKNPTAFYLCASSMGRESNEQFFGPGTRLTVL.

V usage is TRBV7-2 and J usage is TRBJ2-3, with D possibly being TRBD2 (6 bases). Germline lookup yields CDR1 SGHTA and CDR2 FQGNSA. CDR3 size: 16 residues. The V end was cut by 1 base, the J end by 2 bases, with 13 bases between. The CDR3 DNA reads as TGTGCCAGCAGCTTAGGGGTTAGCGGCCTCACAGATACGCAGTATTTT. This encodes CASSLGVSGLTDTQYF.

This clonotype was picked up many times. V is TRBV6-1 and J is TRBJ1-4; TRBD1 aligns across 8 bases. The CDR3 is 15 residues long. J lost 4 bases, V lost 7 bases, and 8 bases had no gene match. Per the germline V gene, CDR1 is MNHNS and CDR2 is SASEGT. The CDR3 reads CASIPGQVNNEKLFF. The CDR3 nucleotides read TGTGCCAGCATTCCGGGACAGGTGAATAATGAAAAACTGTTTTTT.

The chain joins TRBV7-9 to TRBJ2-1; 9 positions agree with TRBD1. The CDR3 consists of 17 residues. The germline V gene encodes CDR1 SEHNR and CDR2 FQNEAQ (reference sequence). Trimming at V came to 3 bases and at J to 8 bases, leaving 14 bases not matched to a gene. In DNA form, the CDR3 reads TGTGCCAGCAGCTTTGGCCCCCCGGGACAGGGTAAATATGAGCAGTTCTTC. This gives the protein CASSFGPPGQGKYEQFF.

The chain joins TRBV12-3 or TRBV12-4 to TRBJ2-3, with D tentatively TRBD1 or TRBD2 (5 bases each). This CDR3 contains 16 residues. The V end was cut by 0 bases, the J end by 2 bases, with 12 bases between. The CDR3 DNA is TGTGCCAGCAGTTTAGCTCCGGGACCTCACACAGATACGCAGTATTTT. Translating it yields CASSLAPGPHTDTQYF.

This clonotype was picked up a small number of times. J is TRBJ1-2 and V is TRBV28; a weak D match, TRBD1 (5 bases). The CDR3 is made up of 17 amino acids. Germline V gene sequence: CDR1 MDHEN, CDR2 SYDVKM. V was clipped by 1 base and J by 6 bases, with 21 bases between them. The CDR3 nucleotides read TGTGCCAGCAGTTTATCATACTGGGGGACGATTGGGGATGGCTACACCTTC. Protein product: CASSLSYWGTIGDGYTF.

This clonotype has only a few counts. The rearrangement joins TRBV7-2 to TRBJ2-3; 8 nucleotides agree with TRBD1. The CDR3 spans 15 residues. V lost 5 bases and J lost 6; bases outside the gene matches: 10. Germline CDR1 is SGHTA and CDR2 is FQGNSA. CDR3 in DNA: TGTGCCAGCAGCCCGTGGACAGGGCCGAGGGATACGCAGTATTTT. Encoded protein: CASSPWTGPRDTQYF. Full variable domain (outside the CDR3, taken from reference TRBV7-2 and TRBJ2-3): GAGVSQSPSNKVTEKGKDVELRCDPISGHTALYWYRQSLGQGLEFLIYFQGNSAPDKSGLPSDRFSAERTGGSVSTLTIQRTQQEDSAVYLCASSPWTGPRDTQYFGPGTRLTVL.

Ten or more counts support this clonotype. J is TRBJ2-1 and V is TRBV7-9, with D perhaps TRBD2 (6 bases). This CDR3 is built from 15 residues. From germline, CDR1 is SEHNR and CDR2 FQNEAQ (reference sequence). V dropped 0 bases and J dropped 7 bases, with 13 bases sitting between them. CDR3 residues: CASSLAPGVENEQFF. For the CDR3, the DNA is TGTGCCAGCAGCTTAGCGCCGGGAGTAGAAAATGAGCAGTTCTTC.

V and J are TRBV14 and TRBJ1-4; 7 nucleotides match TRBD1. Per germline, CDR1 SGHDN and CDR2 FVKESK. Trimming removed 0 bases from V and 0 bases from J; junction bases left unmatched: 1. This CDR3 spans 16 amino acids. This CDR3 reads CASSQDQGATNEKLFF. The CDR3 coding sequence is TGTGCCAGCAGCCAAGACCAGGGGGCAACTAATGAAAAACTGTTTTTT.

In its sample, this clonotype was seen many times. The chain combines TRBV7-2 with TRBJ2-1, with D possibly matching TRBD2 (6 bases). Deletions cut 4 bases from V and 8 bases from J, with 12 bases between. CDR1 is SGHTA and CDR2 is FQGNSA in the germline V gene. The CDR3 spans 13 residues. This CDR3 reads CASSSHGEDEQFF. For the CDR3, the DNA is TGTGCCAGCAGCTCTCATGGGGAGGATGAGCAGTTCTTC.

This clonotype has a count of ten or more. The chain links TRBV6-2 or TRBV6-3 to TRBJ2-3, with D tentatively TRBD2 (6 bases). This CDR3 is built from 15 residues. V lost 4 bases, J lost 2 bases, and 13 bases lay in between. Germline V gene sequence: CDR1 MNHEY, CDR2 SVGEGT. This CDR3 reads CASSSGGASTDTQYF. DNA of the CDR3: TGTGCCAGCAGTTCCGGCGGGGCTTCCACAGATACGCAGTATTTT.

This clonotype showed up many times. The chain links TRBV4-2 to TRBJ2-5, with 12 nucleotides matching TRBD2. From germline, CDR1 is LGHNA and CDR2 YNFKEQ. The junction had 2 bases not matched to a gene; V was cut back by 3 bases and J by 3 bases. The CDR3 is 15 residues long. CDR3 bases: TGTGCCAGCAGCCACCGACTAGCGGGAGAAGAGACCCAGTACTTC. Translated: CASSHRLAGEETQYF.

This clonotype was observed a few times. The chain has TRBV12-3 or TRBV12-4 and TRBJ2-1; D is possibly TRBD2 (6 bases). The CDR3 sequence is 15 residues long. Trimming removed 4 bases at V and 8 bases at J, with 18 bases between. This CDR3 is CASSSTVSQRDEQFF. The DNA of the CDR3 is TGTGCCAGCAGTTCCACCGTCTCCCAGCGGGATGAGCAGTTCTTC.

This chain connects TRBV12-3 or TRBV12-4 to TRBJ2-1, with D possibly TRBD1 on 5 matching bases. This CDR3 region has 16 residues. With 3 bases removed from V and 0 bases from J, the gap between germline ends came to 12 bases. The CDR3 region is CASSFGALNSYNEQFF. The CDR3 DNA follows: TGTGCCAGCAGTTTTGGGGCTCTGAACTCCTACAATGAGCAGTTCTTC.

This clonotype was seen ten or more times. The rearrangement joins TRBV11-2 to TRBJ2-2; 10 bases align to TRBD2. The CDR3 is 18 amino acids. Per germline, CDR1 SGHAT and CDR2 FQNNGV. V dropped 5 bases and J dropped 6; count of bases not matched to a gene: 15. The CDR3 sequence is CASSTSLAGGPNAGELFF. CDR3 DNA sequence: TGTGCCAGCAGCACATCCTTAGCGGGAGGCCCTAACGCCGGGGAGCTGTTTTTT.

This clonotype was seen a handful of times. The chain uses TRBV29-1 and TRBJ1-2; no clear D gene. The germline gives CDR1 SQVTM, CDR2 ANQGSEA. Trimming shortened V by 4 bases and J by 1 base, and 4 bases separated the two germline ends. The CDR3 loop spans 11 amino acids. In DNA form, the CDR3 reads TGCAGCGTTGCCATTAACTATGGCTACACCTTC. This encodes CSVAINYGYTF.

As to this clonotype: This may arise from a read error, as a much more abundant clone is one base away. The chain is built from TRBV7-2 and TRBJ2-5; 8 bases agree with TRBD2. The CDR3 has 16 amino acids. The germline V gene encodes CDR1 SGHTA and CDR2 FQGNSA. V shed 5 bases, J shed 7 bases, and the junction held 15 bases outside the gene matches. CDR3 DNA sequence: TGTGCCAGCAGCCCAAATATCGGTAGCGGGAAGGGGACCCAGTACTTC. Its translation: CASSPNIGSGKGTQYF.

This clonotype was counted between two and nine times. The rearrangement uses TRBV5-1 and TRBJ2-1, with 7 bases aligning to TRBD2. V gave up 4 bases and J gave up 0 bases; unmatched junction bases: 4. The CDR3 length is 15 residues. The germline V gene encodes CDR1 SGHRS and CDR2 YFSETQ. CDR3 amino acids: CASSTGRHSYNEQFF. Here the CDR3 DNA reads TGCGCCAGCAGCACCGGGAGGCACTCCTACAATGAGCAGTTCTTC.